This entry lists 6 T cell receptor beta chains sequenced from one sample in a study of radiation and T cells in renal cell carcinoma. This sample's time point: blood 4 weeks post-SBRT, at nephrectomy. Regarding treatment: 15 Gy SBRT to primary tumor, nephrectomy 4 weeks later. Sequencing used immunoSEQ multiplex PCR; TCRdb keeps in-frame clones, though not all of them. The sample includes around 100,000 clones, 75% to 85% of them seen just once. The material was blood, obtained from a patient whose treatment included radiotherapy and nephrectomy. All receptors come from a man in his sixties with renal cell carcinoma.

The chain employs TRBV5-1 and TRBJ2-5, with 7 bases that match TRBD2. This CDR3 spans 15 amino acids. Germline loops: CDR1 SGHRS, CDR2 YFSETQ. J was trimmed by 3 bases and V by 0 bases; bases with no gene match: 5. CDR3 in amino acids: CASSLVLAGEETQYF. The CDR3 DNA follows: TGCGCCAGCAGCTTGGTTCTGGCGGGGGAAGAGACCCAGTACTTC.

The chain combines TRBV28 with TRBJ2-7; either TRBD1 or TRBD2 may supply D (5 bases each). V was trimmed by 4 bases and J by 1 base, leaving 17 bases between them. The CDR3 has 16 residues. From germline, CDR1 is MDHEN and CDR2 SYDVKM. The CDR3 protein is CASSSPTWWGSYEQYF. The CDR3 nucleotides are TGTGCCAGCAGTTCACCAACTTGGTGGGGGTCCTACGAGCAGTACTTC.

CDR3: CASISPPSSGWQSYEQYF. For the CDR3, the DNA is TGTGCCAGCATCTCACCCCCCTCTAGCGGGTGGCAGTCCTACGAGCAGTACTTC. The rearrangement uses TRBV2 and TRBJ2-7; TRBD2 matches at 8 bases. The length of the CDR3 is 18 residues. Germline CDR1 is SNHLY and CDR2 is FYNNEI. Trimming removed 7 bases from V and 1 base from J; junction bases left unmatched: 18. The entire variable domain, with the rest obtained from reference TRBV2 and TRBJ2-7, is as follows: EPEVTQTPSHQVTQMGQEVILRCVPISNHLYFYWYRQILGQKVEFLVSFYNNEISEKSEIFDDQFSVERPDGSNFTLKIRSTKLEDSAMYFCASISPPSSGWQSYEQYFGPGTRLTVT.

This chain joins TRBV11-2 and TRBJ2-7; D call uncertain. Germline V gene lookup returns CDR1 SGHAT and CDR2 FQNNGV. V was trimmed by 4 bases and J by 3 bases, leaving 4 bases between them. The CDR3 runs to 11 residues. The CDR3 nucleotides are TGTGCCAGCAGCTCAGACTACGAGCAGTACTTC. Its translation is CASSSDYEQYF.

In its sample, this clone was seen once. V usage is TRBV5-1 and J usage is TRBJ1-2; 8 positions match TRBD1. The CDR3 totals 14 residues. Germline CDR1 SGHRS, CDR2 YFSETQ. Germline trimming cut 0 bases from V and 8 bases from J; bases unmatched to any gene: 6. This CDR3 is CASSLADRVGGYTF. Written as DNA, the CDR3 is TGCGCCAGCAGCTTGGCGGACAGGGTGGGAGGCTACACCTTC.

This chain joins TRBV30 and TRBJ1-3, with D unclear. V shed 0 bases and J shed 2 bases, with 8 bases lying between them. CDR3 length: 14 residues. Germline lookup yields CDR1 GTSNPN and CDR2 SVGIG (reference sequence). In nucleotides, the CDR3 is TGTGCCTGGAGTGTAGAGCGAGCTGGAAACACCATATATTTT. It encodes CAWSVERAGNTIYF.